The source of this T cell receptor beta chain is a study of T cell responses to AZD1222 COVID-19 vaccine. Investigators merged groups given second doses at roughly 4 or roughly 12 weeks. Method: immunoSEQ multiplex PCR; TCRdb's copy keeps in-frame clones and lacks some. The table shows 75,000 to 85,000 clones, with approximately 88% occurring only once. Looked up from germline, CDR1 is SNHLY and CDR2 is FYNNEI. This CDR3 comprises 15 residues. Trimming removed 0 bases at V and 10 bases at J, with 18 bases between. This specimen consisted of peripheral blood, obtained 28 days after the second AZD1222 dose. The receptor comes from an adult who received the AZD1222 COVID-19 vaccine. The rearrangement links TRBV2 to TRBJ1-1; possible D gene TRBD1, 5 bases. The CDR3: CASSEASVRAHGAFF. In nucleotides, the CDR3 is TGTGCCAGCAGTGAAGCGTCTGTCAGGGCGCATGGAGCTTTCTTT.